The clone carrying this TCR beta chain has a handful of counts. This sample stems from a study of technical replicates of blood from a few donors. Sequenced by immunoSEQ multiplex PCR; TCRdb stores in-frame clones only, minus some. The sample carries 45,000 to 65,000 clones, around 96% recorded once. Germline V gene sequence: CDR1 KGHSH, CDR2 LQKENI. The length of the CDR3 is 14 residues. V was cut by 3 bases and J by 4 bases, with 11 bases left in between. The J gene is TRBJ2-3, the V gene TRBV18; possible D gene TRBD2, 5 bases. The sequence derives from a human donor in good health. Some clones in this sample may be carry-over from other donors' samples. Sequenced sample: PBMCs. The CDR3 reads CASSPGIGPDTQYF. DNA of the CDR3: TGTGCCAGCTCACCCGGGATAGGCCCAGATACGCAGTATTTT.